The 6 T cell receptor beta chains given below trace back to one sample, sequenced in a study listed by TCRdb under 2016. The library was produced with RT-PCR. The instrument given in TCRdb is Illumina MiSeq. TCRdb reanalyzed the raw reads on its own, using fastp at Q25 for trimming and MiXCR for clone calling, and kept in-frame beta chains. Every distinct CDR3 protein forms one entry, paired with its most common genes and DNA. The sample table records 550,000 to 750,000 distinct CDR3 sequences; more than 13% of these occur just once. The ten largest clones capture 3% to 4.5% of the sample. Sequenced input: memory CD4+ T cells from blood. These receptors all stem from a female donor in good health, serving as a healthy control.

The chain is built from TRBV5-1 and TRBJ2-5; D may be TRBD1 (5 bases). V was cut by 6 bases and J by 0 bases, with 15 bases left in between. The germline CDR1 and CDR2 sequences are SGHRS and YFSETQ. This CDR3 has 15 amino acids. Written as DNA, the CDR3 is TGCGCCAGCACCCGTGCCCCGGACAACCAAGAGACCCAGTACTTC. Translated, it gives CASTRAPDNQETQYF.

The chain links TRBV12-3 or TRBV12-4 to TRBJ1-5; 10 bases align to TRBD1. V dropped 5 bases and J dropped 1; count of bases not matched to a gene: 5. This CDR3 is 16 amino acids long. CDR3 sequence: CASSARTGGSNQPQHF. Written as DNA, the CDR3 is TGTGCCAGCAGTGCCCGGACAGGGGGAAGCAATCAGCCCCAGCATTTT.

Only a few counts were recorded for this clonotype. The rearrangement joins TRBV5-1 to TRBJ1-2, with TRBD1 as a possible D gene (6 bases). CDR3 length: 15 residues. V lost 4 bases and J lost 4, with 17 bases in between. The V gene's germline CDR1 is SGHRS and CDR2 YFSETQ. CDR3 sequence reads: CASSRDPGAAYGYTF. CDR3 bases: TGCGCCAGCAGCCGGGACCCAGGGGCGGCCTATGGCTACACCTTC.

V is TRBV20-1 and J is TRBJ2-3, with TRBD2 matching 7 bases. The ends lost 1 base at V and 7 bases at J; junction bases unmatched: 5. Germline V gives CDR1 DFQATT, CDR2 SNEGSKA (reference sequence). This CDR3 region has 13 residues. The CDR3 sequence is CSARVTSIYTQYF. The CDR3 DNA follows: TGCAGTGCTAGAGTGACTAGCATTTATACGCAGTATTTT.

V gene TRBV4-2 combines with J gene TRBJ2-1; 8 bases are a match to TRBD2. CDR1 and CDR2 (germline): LGHNA, YNFKEQ. Losses at the gene ends were 8 bases for V and 6 bases for J; bases not matched to a gene: 6. The CDR3 loop spans 13 amino acids. CDR3 nucleotide sequence: TGTGCCAGCCGGTTACGGGAGGGCAATGAGCAGTTCTTC. Its protein product is CASRLREGNEQFF.

The chain is built from TRBV9 and TRBJ2-7; no clear D gene. The CDR3 runs to 14 residues. Germline V gene data show CDR1 as SGDLS and CDR2 as YYNGEE. Trimming pared 4 bases from V and 2 bases from J, leaving 13 bases between. CDR3 nucleotides: TGTGCCAGCAGCTCTGTTTTGGGAACCTACGAGCAGTACTTC. It codes for CASSSVLGTYEQYF.